This TCR beta chain originates from a study of a mutant IDH1 vaccine in newly diagnosed glioma. Across the study: Patients began vaccination 4-6 weeks after radiotherapy alone, or with temozolomide cycles.

Sequencing was performed with immunoSEQ multiplex PCR; in TCRdb, only in-frame clones are kept and a portion is missing. This sample carries roughly 19,000 clones, 82% of them seen once, and the ten largest clones take roughly 13%. On this clone itself: Its antigen is currently unknown.

Stated time point: week 23, last vaccination. All doses held 300 ug of mutant IDH1 20-mer peptide, with topical imiquimod. The sample here was PBMCs, taken from a glioma patient whose treatment included an IDH1 peptide vaccine. The TCR sequence derives from a man aged 25 to 40 with glioma.

DNA for the CDR3: TGTGCCAGCTCACTGGGGCGGGAGCTGATCTACAATGAGCAGTTCTTC. This sequence encodes CASSLGRELIYNEQFF. The V gene is TRBV18, the J gene TRBJ2-1, with 7 bases identical to TRBD2. The V gene end was trimmed by 4 bases and the J gene end by 3 bases; junction bases not matched to a gene: 9. The CDR3 consists of 16 residues. Looked up from germline, CDR1 is KGHSH and CDR2 is LQKENI.